Below are 25 T cell receptor beta chains sequenced from a single sample in a study of Ad26.COV2.S vaccination and SARS-CoV-2 variants. Treatment defined: around 19 received Ad26.COV2.S at low or high dose, single or two shots; 5 received placebo; per-sample allocation not given. The samples date from day 63 after the first vaccine or placebo injection. The protocol was immunoSEQ multiplex PCR, while the TCRdb copy is restricted to in-frame clones and leaves out a portion. The sample contains 300,000 to 450,000 clones, approximately 84% of which appear only once. The specimen comprised peripheral blood, sampled in a trial of Ad26.COV2.S vaccine versus placebo. These receptors were collected from a person aged 18 to 65 who received the Ad26.COV2.S COVID-19 vaccine or a placebo.

The chain has TRBV29-1 and TRBJ1-2; D not certain. Germline loops: CDR1 SQVTM, CDR2 ANQGSEA. V lost 4 bases to trimming and J lost 7 bases, with 16 bases between them. CDR3 length: 13 amino acids. The CDR3 bases are TGCAGCGTTGGAAAGGGAGGGCATAGTGGCTACACCTTC. Its protein product is CSVGKGGHSGYTF.

The rearrangement joins TRBV18 to TRBJ1-1; 10 bases match TRBD1. Germline CDR1 and CDR2: KGHSH and LQKENI. With 2 bases clipped from V and 5 bases from J, the junction kept 11 bases outside the gene matches. The CDR3 consists of 17 residues. The CDR3 coding sequence is TGTGCCAGCTCACCAGTCGACAGGGGGCTAGGAAGGACTGAAGCTTTCTTT. Translated, it gives CASSPVDRGLGRTEAFF.

As for this clone: A much more abundant neighbour one base away suggests this may be a read error. CDR3 in DNA: TGTGCCAGCAGCTACTACAATGAGCAGTTCTTC. Translated: CASSYYNEQFF. The chain employs TRBV5-6 and TRBJ2-1; D unresolved. V shed 3 bases and J shed 3 bases, with 1 base lying between them. The germline V gene encodes CDR1 SGHDT and CDR2 YYEEEE. The CDR3 extends over 11 amino acids.

The rearrangement uses TRBV20-1 and TRBJ2-5; D is possibly TRBD1 or TRBD2 (5 bases each). CDR1 is DFQATT, CDR2 SNEGSKA, per germline (reference sequence). CDR3 length: 11 residues. The V gene lost 7 bases and the J gene lost 5 bases, with 11 bases spanning the gap. DNA of the CDR3: TGCAGTGGAAGGGGCGGGGAGACCCAGTACTTC. Translating it yields CSGRGGETQYF.

The sample holds a few counts of this clone. The chain recombines TRBV5-4 with TRBJ2-3; D possibly corresponds to TRBD1 (5 bases). The CDR3 runs to 15 residues. Germline assignment: CDR1 SGHNT and CDR2 YYREEE (reference sequence). Trimming pared 0 bases from V and 2 bases from J, leaving 10 bases between. The CDR3 DNA reads TGTGCCAGCAGCTTGGACCAGGGAATCACAGATACGCAGTATTTT. Translating gives CASSLDQGITDTQYF.

The rearrangement links TRBV3-1 (or the pseudogene TRBV3-2) to TRBJ2-5; the match to TRBD1 covers 7 bases. This CDR3 region has 14 residues. Germline V gives CDR1 LGHDT, CDR2 YNNKEL (reference sequence). V gave up 3 bases and J gave up 2 bases; unmatched junction bases: 3. The chain's CDR3 is CASSHSRGQETQYF. The CDR3 region has the DNA TGTGCCAGCAGCCACTCCAGGGGGCAAGAGACCCAGTACTTC.

A note on this clone: Other DNA sequences in this specimen translate into the identical CDR3. The rearrangement joins TRBV9 to TRBJ1-3; D remains unclear. V was pared by 0 bases and J by 4 bases, with 5 bases between. This CDR3 has 13 residues. The germline gives CDR1 SGDLS, CDR2 YYNGEE. The CDR3 region is CASSVGGGNTIYF. As DNA, the CDR3 is TGTGCCAGCAGCGTAGGAGGAGGAAACACCATATATTTT.

Note on this clone: One end of the junction does not line up with germline, which may come from a read error. The chain combines TRBV7-7 with TRBJ1-1, with D possibly TRBD1 on 5 matching bases. Germline loops: CDR1 SSHAT, CDR2 FNYEAQ (reference sequence). CDR3 length: 16 residues. The CDR3 region has the DNA TGTGCTAGCAGCTTAAGGGTAAGGGGAAAAAACACTGAAGCTTTCTTT. Translated, it gives CASSLRVRGKNTEAFF.

This chain joins TRBV7-9 and TRBJ1-2; no firm D call. The V end lost 1 base, the J end lost 0 bases, and 9 bases lay between the germline ends. The CDR3 contains 15 residues. Germline values: CDR1 SEHNR, CDR2 FQNEAQ (reference sequence). This CDR3 is CASSLGPATNYGYTF. The CDR3 DNA is TGTGCCAGCAGCTTAGGTCCAGCAACTAACTATGGCTACACCTTC.

The sample holds one count of this clone. This chain uses TRBV2 with TRBJ1-6, with no clear D. This CDR3 region has 14 residues. CDR1 SNHLY and CDR2 FYNNEI come from the germline V gene. The V end was cut by 6 bases, the J end by 0 bases, with 6 bases between. The DNA for the CDR3 is TGTGCCAGCAGACCTAGCTCCTATAATTCACCCCTCCACTTT. Protein product: CASRPSSYNSPLHF.

The chain recombines TRBV6-5 with TRBJ2-5; perhaps TRBD1 as D (7 bases). Germline CDR1 reads MNHEY; CDR2 reads SVGAGI. The CDR3 is made up of 14 amino acids. V was clipped by 2 bases and J by 5 bases, with 12 bases between them. CDR3 in amino acids: CASSYTTGRETQYF. Here the CDR3 DNA reads TGTGCCAGCAGTTACACGACAGGGAGGGAGACCCAGTACTTC.

This clone was observed a handful of times. This chain links TRBV6-4 with TRBJ1-5, with TRBD1 identical over 9 bases. Germline CDR1 and CDR2: MRHNA and SNTAGT. The CDR3 has 14 residues. V dropped 6 bases and J dropped 7; count of bases not matched to a gene: 7. The CDR3, as DNA: TGTGCCAGCAGCGCAACAGGGGGCGGCCAGCCCCAGCATTTT. It translates to CASSATGGGQPQHF.

This clone was seen only a few times. The J gene is TRBJ1-1, the V gene TRBV7-2; the D is unclear. V lost 3 bases and J 11 bases, leaving 13 bases between the germline ends. CDR3 length: 12 residues. Germline-derived CDR1 and CDR2 are SGHTA and FQGNSA. CDR3 coding DNA: TGTGCCAGCAGCTTTCCACCCTCAAATGCTTTCTTT. Translating gives CASSFPPSNAFF.

The genes are TRBV9 and TRBJ2-3, with TRBD1 identical over 7 bases. V gave up 4 bases and J gave up 3 bases; unmatched junction bases: 11. Germline V gene lookup returns CDR1 SGDLS and CDR2 YYNGEE. CDR3 length equals 16 residues. The CDR3 sequence is CASSSTWDSLTDTQYF. CDR3 bases: TGTGCCAGCAGCTCGACTTGGGACAGCCTAACAGATACGCAGTATTTT. The entire variable domain, with the rest obtained from reference TRBV9 and TRBJ2-3, is as follows: DSGVTQTPKHLITATGQRVTLRCSPRSGDLSVYWYQQSLDQGLQFLIQYYNGEERAKGNILERFSAQQFPDLHSELNLSSLELGDSALYFCASSSTWDSLTDTQYFGPGTRLTVL.

This CDR3 is CATSRPPDQPQHF. For the CDR3, the DNA is TGTGCCACCAGCAGGCCCCCGGATCAGCCCCAGCATTTT. The V call is TRBV15, the J call TRBJ1-5; unclear D gene. V shed 3 bases and J shed 5 bases, with 8 bases lying between them. The CDR3 is made up of 13 amino acids. The germline V gene has CDR1 LNHNV and CDR2 YYDKDF (reference sequence).

CDR3 residues: CASSGSISGEQYF. In nucleotides, the CDR3 is TGTGCCAGTAGTGGGTCAATTTCGGGCGAGCAGTACTTC. This chain links TRBV19 with TRBJ2-7; D uncertain. The CDR3 runs 13 residues. V was pared by 5 bases and J by 6 bases, with 14 bases between. Germline CDR1 is LNHDA and CDR2 is SQIVND (reference sequence). Combining the CDR3 with reference TRBV19 and TRBJ2-7 gives the whole variable domain DGGITQSPKYLFRKEGQNVTLSCEQNLNHDAMYWYRQDPGQGLRLIYYSQIVNDFQKGDIAEGYSVSREKKESFPLTVTSAQKNPTAFYLCASSGSISGEQYFGPGTRLTVT.

V usage is TRBV5-5 and J usage is TRBJ2-7; no clear D. Trimming took 1 base from V and 0 from J, leaving 2 bases between them. Germline values: CDR1 SGHKS, CDR2 YYEKEE (reference sequence). The CDR3 length is 12 residues. CDR3 DNA sequence: TGTGCCAGCAGCTTGACCTCCTACGAGCAGTACTTC. Translation: CASSLTSYEQYF. Full variable domain (outside the CDR3, taken from reference TRBV5-5 and TRBJ2-7): DAGVTQSPTHLIKTRGQQVTLRCSPISGHKSVSWYQQVLGQGPQFIFQYYEKEERGRGNFPDRFSARQFPNYSSELNVNALLLGDSALYLCASSLTSYEQYFGPGTRLTVT.

The chain carries TRBV3-1 (or the pseudogene TRBV3-2) and TRBJ1-1; D gene uncertain. The CDR3 runs 15 residues. Per the germline V gene, CDR1 is LGHDT and CDR2 is YNNKEL (reference sequence). Trimming took off 5 bases at V and 1 base at J, with 14 bases between the two ends. CDR3: CASSTLDGSNTEAFF. CDR3 DNA: TGTGCCAGCAGCACCCTGGACGGGTCGAACACTGAAGCTTTCTTT.

The J gene is TRBJ2-3, the V gene TRBV28; D may correspond to TRBD1 or TRBD2 (5 bases each). Germline V gives CDR1 MDHEN, CDR2 SYDVKM. Trimming shortened V by 3 bases and J by 5 bases, and 9 bases separated the two germline ends. The CDR3 runs 13 residues. CDR3 sequence: CASSLRGIDTQYF. The CDR3 bases are TGTGCCAGCAGTTTGAGGGGAATAGATACGCAGTATTTT.

This clone was observed a single time. The chain carries TRBV5-4 and TRBJ2-1; 8 bases line up with TRBD1. V shed 3 bases and J 8 bases; nucleotides not matched to a gene: 7. In germline, CDR1 is SGHNT, CDR2 YYREEE (reference sequence). The CDR3 has 14 amino acids. DNA for the CDR3: TGTGCCAGCAGCTGGGATTTACAGGGGGATGAGCAGTTCTTC. Its translation is CASSWDLQGDEQFF.

The rearrangement links TRBV6-2 or TRBV6-3 to TRBJ2-7; maybe TRBD2 (5 bases). Trimming took 6 bases from V and 0 from J, leaving 12 bases between them. The CDR3 spans 14 residues. Germline V gene data show CDR1 as MNHEY and CDR2 as SVGEGT. The CDR3 coding sequence is TGTGCCAGCAGCTGGACTTTAAGCTCCTACGAGCAGTACTTC. Amino acids: CASSWTLSSYEQYF.

The chain combines TRBV5-5 with TRBJ2-1, with TRBD2 as a possible D gene (6 bases). The germline gives CDR1 SGHKS, CDR2 YYEKEE (reference sequence). Trimming removed 3 bases at V and 5 bases at J, with 15 bases between. There are 15 residues in the CDR3. The CDR3 bases are TGTGCCAGCAGCTCGGGACTCAAAGCCGACAATGAGCAGTTCTTC. It codes for CASSSGLKADNEQFF.

The gene calls are TRBV3-1 (or the pseudogene TRBV3-2) and TRBJ2-5; 9 bases are a match to TRBD2. This CDR3 comprises 15 residues. V was clipped by 4 bases and J by 5 bases; unmatched bases: 8. Germline V gene lookup returns CDR1 LGHDT and CDR2 YNNKEL (reference sequence). The CDR3 here is CASSLKAGGGETQYF. DNA of the CDR3: TGTGCCAGCAGCCTAAAAGCGGGGGGCGGGGAGACCCAGTACTTC.

This clone appeared a single time. This chain links TRBV7-9 with TRBJ2-5, with 9 bases aligning to TRBD2. There are 16 residues in the CDR3. Trimming removed 4 bases from V and 5 bases from J; junction bases left unmatched: 11. Germline values: CDR1 SEHNR, CDR2 FQNEAQ (reference sequence). The CDR3 is CASSSMVGLAPETQYF. The CDR3 nucleotides read TGTGCCAGCAGCTCAATGGTCGGACTAGCGCCGGAGACCCAGTACTTC.

This clone was counted only a few times. This chain uses TRBV7-9 with TRBJ2-6; D may be TRBD2 (7 bases). V lost 6 bases and J 3 bases, leaving 24 bases between the germline ends. This CDR3 spans 19 amino acids. The germline V gene encodes CDR1 SEHNR and CDR2 FQNEAQ (reference sequence). CDR3 region: CASRPEIGGEGRGANVLTF. DNA of the CDR3: TGTGCCAGCAGGCCCGAAATAGGGGGGGAGGGCCGTGGGGCCAACGTCCTGACTTTC.